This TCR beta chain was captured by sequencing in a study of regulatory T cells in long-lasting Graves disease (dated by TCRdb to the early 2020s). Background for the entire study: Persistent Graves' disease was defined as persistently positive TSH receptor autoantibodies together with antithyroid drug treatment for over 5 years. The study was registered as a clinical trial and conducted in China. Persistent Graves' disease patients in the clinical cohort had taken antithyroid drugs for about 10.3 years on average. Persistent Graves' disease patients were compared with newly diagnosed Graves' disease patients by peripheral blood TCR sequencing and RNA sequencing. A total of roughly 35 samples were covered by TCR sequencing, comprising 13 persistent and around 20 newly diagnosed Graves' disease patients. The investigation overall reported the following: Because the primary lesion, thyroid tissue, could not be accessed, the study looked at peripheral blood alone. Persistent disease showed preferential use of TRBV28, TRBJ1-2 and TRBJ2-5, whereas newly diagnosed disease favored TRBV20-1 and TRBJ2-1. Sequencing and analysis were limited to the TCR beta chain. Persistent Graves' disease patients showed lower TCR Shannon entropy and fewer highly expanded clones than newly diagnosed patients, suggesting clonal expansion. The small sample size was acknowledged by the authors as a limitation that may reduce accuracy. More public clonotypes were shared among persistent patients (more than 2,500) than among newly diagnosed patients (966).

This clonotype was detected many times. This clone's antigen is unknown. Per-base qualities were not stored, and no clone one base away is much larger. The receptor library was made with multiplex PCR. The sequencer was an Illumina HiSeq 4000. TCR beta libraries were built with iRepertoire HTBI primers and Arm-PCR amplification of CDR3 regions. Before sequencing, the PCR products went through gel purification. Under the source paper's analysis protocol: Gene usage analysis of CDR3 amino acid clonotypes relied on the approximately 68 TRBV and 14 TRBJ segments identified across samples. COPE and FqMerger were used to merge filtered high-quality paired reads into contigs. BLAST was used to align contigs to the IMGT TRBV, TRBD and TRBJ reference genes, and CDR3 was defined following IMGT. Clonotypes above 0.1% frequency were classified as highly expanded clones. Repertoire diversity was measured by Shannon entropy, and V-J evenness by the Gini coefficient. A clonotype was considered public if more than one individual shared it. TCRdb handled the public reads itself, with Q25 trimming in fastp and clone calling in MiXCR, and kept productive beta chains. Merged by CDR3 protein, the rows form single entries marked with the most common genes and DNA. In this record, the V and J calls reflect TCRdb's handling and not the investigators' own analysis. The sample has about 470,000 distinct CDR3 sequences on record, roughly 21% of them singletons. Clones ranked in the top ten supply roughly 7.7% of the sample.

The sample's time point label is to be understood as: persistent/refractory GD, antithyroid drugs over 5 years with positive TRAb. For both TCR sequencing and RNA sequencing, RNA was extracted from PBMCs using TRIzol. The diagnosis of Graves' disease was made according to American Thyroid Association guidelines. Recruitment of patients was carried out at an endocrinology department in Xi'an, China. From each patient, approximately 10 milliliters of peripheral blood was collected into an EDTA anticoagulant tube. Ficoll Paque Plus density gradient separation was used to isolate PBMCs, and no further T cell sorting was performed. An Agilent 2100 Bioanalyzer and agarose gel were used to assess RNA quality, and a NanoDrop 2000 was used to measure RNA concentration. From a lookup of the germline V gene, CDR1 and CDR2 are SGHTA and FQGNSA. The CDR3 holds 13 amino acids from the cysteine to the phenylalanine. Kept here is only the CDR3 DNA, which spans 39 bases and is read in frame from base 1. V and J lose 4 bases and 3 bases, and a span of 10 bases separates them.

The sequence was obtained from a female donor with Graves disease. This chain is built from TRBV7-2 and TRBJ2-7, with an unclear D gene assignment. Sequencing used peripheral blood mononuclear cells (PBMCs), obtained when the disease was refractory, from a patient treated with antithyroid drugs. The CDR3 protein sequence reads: CASSSPAVYEQYF. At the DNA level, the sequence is TGTGCCAGCAGCTCTCCAGCAGTCTACGAGCAGTACTTC.